The 23 T cell receptor beta chains reported below all come from one sample, sequenced in a study of molecular identifiers for immune sequencing clone quantification (dated by TCRdb to the late 2010s). Library preparation employed PCR. The instrument given in TCRdb is Illumina HiSeq 4000. Using fastp trimming at Q25 and MiXCR clonotype assembly, TCRdb reanalyzed the public sequencing data and kept in-frame beta chains. Rows merge per CDR3 protein into single entries with the most common DNA and genes. Recorded for this sample are about half a million distinct CDR3 sequences; 20% to 25% of them occurred a single time. The top ten hold under 0.85% of the sample. Input material: naive CD8+ T cells from blood, with Jurkat cell RNA spiked in. What the cell subset or site label conveys for this sample: FACS-sorted CD8+CD4-CCR7+CD45RA+ naive T cells. The receptors were gathered from a human donor in good health. Some libraries in this study had Jurkat cell RNA spiked in.

The gene calls are TRBV3-1 and TRBJ2-5, with D perhaps given as TRBD1 or TRBD2 (5 bases each). V gave up 4 bases and J gave up 4 bases, with 16 bases separating them. Germline CDR1 LGHDT, CDR2 YNNKEL (reference sequence). The CDR3 consists of 15 residues. The CDR3 region has the DNA TGTGCCAGCAGCCCTGGGACGTCAGAAGGAGAGACCCAGTACTTC. Residues: CASSPGTSEGETQYF.

This clonotype was detected ten times or more. The rearrangement links TRBV4-3 to TRBJ2-7, with D unresolved. V gave up 4 bases and J gave up 2 bases, with 12 bases separating them. The CDR3 totals 14 residues. Per germline, CDR1 LGHNA and CDR2 YSLEER. The DNA for the CDR3 is TGCGCCAGCAGCCCCCGCCTAGGGACCTACGAGCAGTACTTC. Protein product: CASSPRLGTYEQYF.

This clonotype was counted only a few times. The rearrangement links TRBV9 to TRBJ2-3, with TRBD2 matching 7 bases. V shed 2 bases, J shed 2 bases, and the junction held 2 bases outside the gene matches. Germline CDR1 is SGDLS and CDR2 is YYNGEE. The CDR3 totals 14 residues. CDR3 sequence reads: CASSVGTTTDTQYF. Here the CDR3 DNA reads TGTGCCAGCAGCGTCGGGACTACCACAGATACGCAGTATTTT.

On this clonotype itself: A junction boundary mismatches the germline segment, possibly from a read error. This rearrangement joins TRBV5-5 to TRBJ2-7, with D maybe TRBD2 (6 bases). CDR1 is SGHKS and CDR2 is YYEKEE in the germline V gene (reference sequence). CDR3 size: 17 residues. The CDR3 nucleotides read TGTGCCGGCAGCTTGCCCGAAATCAAGGGAGGAGGTGATGAGCAGTACTTC. Translation gives CAGSLPEIKGGGDEQYF.

The V gene is TRBV7-3, the J gene TRBJ1-1; D is possibly TRBD1 (5 bases). Trimming took 7 bases from V and 1 from J, leaving 16 bases between them. CDR3 size: 15 residues. The germline gives CDR1 SGHTA, CDR2 FQGTGA. The CDR3 is CASKRDGGENTEAFF. CDR3 DNA sequence: TGTGCCAGCAAAAGGGACGGGGGGGAGAACACTGAAGCTTTCTTT.

CDR3 amino acids: CASSWVVQETQYF. CDR3 in DNA: TGTGCCAGCAGCTGGGTGGTGCAAGAGACCCAGTACTTC. V and J are TRBV7-9 and TRBJ2-5; D gene uncertain. The germline V and J ends were trimmed by 4 bases and 2 bases, with 8 bases remaining between them. The CDR3 runs 13 residues. The germline V gene has CDR1 SEHNR and CDR2 FQNEAQ (reference sequence).

This clonotype has more than one count but fewer than ten. The rearrangement joins TRBV20-1 to TRBJ2-2, with D possibly being TRBD1 (6 bases). Per germline, CDR1 DFQATT and CDR2 SNEGSKA (reference sequence). The V end was cut by 3 bases, the J end by 4 bases, with 15 bases between. The CDR3 length is 15 residues. CDR3: CSASSPGVLTGELFF. The CDR3 region has the DNA TGCAGTGCTAGTTCCCCAGGGGTCCTCACCGGGGAGCTGTTTTTT.

On this clonotype itself: This could be a read error, since a much larger clone is one nucleotide away. The V and J genes are TRBV3-2 and TRBJ1-1. TRBV3-2 is tagged as a pseudogene. The CDR3 covers 15 residues. The CDR3 sequence: CASSPKEVPSTEAFF. As DNA, the CDR3 is TGTGCCAGCAGCCCAAAGGAGGTTCCGAGCACTGAAGCTTTCTTT.

The table lists this clonotype with many counts. The chain employs TRBV7-9 and TRBJ2-3, with 10 bases aligning to TRBD2. This CDR3 contains 15 residues. V dropped 7 bases and J dropped 0; count of bases not matched to a gene: 4. Germline V lookup: CDR1 SEHNR, CDR2 FQNEAQ (reference sequence). The CDR3 DNA reads as TGTGCCAGCATCACTAGCGGGATAAGCACAGATACGCAGTATTTT. This translates into CASITSGISTDTQYF.

This clonotype was found a few times. The chain recombines TRBV29-1 with TRBJ1-2, with a weak D call TRBD1 (6 bases). The CDR3 runs 17 residues. The V end was cut by 7 bases, the J end by 0 bases, with 24 bases between. The germline V gene encodes CDR1 SQVTM and CDR2 ANQGSEA. The CDR3 bases are TGCAGCGCCGCCCAGGGTTCGGGGGCTACGTCTAACTATGGCTACACCTTC. This encodes CSAAQGSGATSNYGYTF.

This clonotype came up a few times. The rearrangement joins TRBV29-1 to TRBJ1-2, with 9 bases that match TRBD1. This CDR3 comprises 15 residues. The germline CDR1 and CDR2 sequences are SQVTM and ANQGSEA. V gave up 0 bases and J gave up 2 bases; unmatched junction bases: 4. CDR3 sequence: CSVEEGTGYNYGYTF. The CDR3 coding sequence is TGCAGCGTTGAAGAAGGGACAGGGTACAACTATGGCTACACCTTC.

This clonotype was recorded many times. The V and J genes are TRBV28 and TRBJ1-1; 12 bases are shared with TRBD1. Unmatched junction bases numbered 3, after V lost 6 bases and J lost 4 bases. The CDR3 runs 14 residues. Germline CDR1 is MDHEN and CDR2 is SYDVKM. The CDR3 is CASSRDRGLTEAFF. The CDR3 nucleotides are TGTGCCAGCAGCCGGGACAGGGGGCTCACTGAAGCTTTCTTT.

The chain has TRBV6-6 and TRBJ1-4; no clear D gene. CDR1 and CDR2 (germline): MNHNY, SVGAGI (reference sequence). Trimming cost V 2 bases and J 7 bases, with 14 bases left between them. The CDR3 is 15 residues long. CDR3 nucleotide sequence: TGTGCCAGCAGTTACCTGGAGGGCGCCCCTGAAAAACTGTTTTTT. Encoded protein: CASSYLEGAPEKLFF.

The chain combines TRBV19 with TRBJ2-2, with a tentative D call TRBD1 (6 bases). V was shortened by 4 bases and J by 7 bases, with 10 bases between the two germline ends. The CDR3 is made up of 13 amino acids. Germline loops: CDR1 LNHDA, CDR2 SQIVND (reference sequence). CDR3 nucleotides: TGTGCCAGTAGTACCCAGGGGCTCGGGGAGCTGTTTTTT. It encodes CASSTQGLGELFF.

This clonotype was seen more than once but under ten times. V gene TRBV6-2 or TRBV6-3 combines with J gene TRBJ2-1; 8 positions match TRBD2. V shed 5 bases and J 8 bases; nucleotides not matched to a gene: 11. Germline CDR1 MNHEY, CDR2 SVGEGT. This CDR3 contains 15 residues. CDR3 bases: TGTGCCAGCAGTCCTATAGCGGGGAGACCCGATGAGCAGTTCTTC. It is translated as CASSPIAGRPDEQFF.

The rearrangement uses TRBV13 and TRBJ1-2, with TRBD1 as a possible D gene (5 bases). This CDR3 is built from 18 residues. V dropped 0 bases and J dropped 0 bases, with 17 bases sitting between them. Germline assignment: CDR1 PRHDT and CDR2 FYEKMQ (reference sequence). The CDR3 loop is CASSLGEGAATANYGYTF. The CDR3, as DNA: TGTGCCAGCAGCTTAGGCGAAGGGGCGGCTACGGCTAACTATGGCTACACCTTC.

This clonotype has a count of ten or more. The V gene is TRBV5-1, the J gene TRBJ1-5; D remains unclear. CDR1 and CDR2 (germline): SGHRS, YFSETQ. With 1 base removed from V and 5 bases from J, the gap between germline ends came to 7 bases. The CDR3 is 13 amino acids. The CDR3 bases are TGCGCCAGCAGCTTGTTCGGGGATCAGCCCCAGCATTTT. Protein sequence: CASSLFGDQPQHF. The whole variable domain, filled in from reference TRBV5-1 and TRBJ1-5, reads KAGVTQTPRYLIKTRGQQVTLSCSPISGHRSVSWYQQTPGQGLQFLFEYFSETQRNKGNFPGRFSGRQFSNSRSEMNVSTLELGDSALYLCASSLFGDQPQHFGDGTRLSIL.

This clonotype was seen many times. The CDR3 here is CASSPAQGYEQYF. The CDR3 nucleotides are TGTGCCAGCAGTCCAGCCCAGGGTTACGAGCAGTACTTC. The chain employs TRBV7-6 and TRBJ2-7; weak D call: TRBD1 (5 bases). V was shortened by 6 bases and J by 4 bases, with 13 bases between the two germline ends. In germline, CDR1 is SGHVS, CDR2 FNYEAQ. The length of the CDR3 is 13 residues. The whole variable domain, filled in from reference TRBV7-6 and TRBJ2-7, reads GAGVSQSPRYKVTKRGQDVALRCDPISGHVSLYWYRQALGQGPEFLTYFNYEAQQDKSGLPNDRFSAERPEGSISTLTIQRTEQRDSAMYRCASSPAQGYEQYFGPGTRLTVT.

This clonotype appeared many times. The chain is built from TRBV29-1 and TRBJ2-7, with a weak D call TRBD1 (5 bases). Germline V gene data show CDR1 as SQVTM and CDR2 as ANQGSEA. The CDR3 contains 14 residues. Trimming cost V 1 base and J 1 base, with 11 bases left between them. DNA for the CDR3: TGCAGCGTTGAAGGGTGGCAGGGATCCTACGAGCAGTACTTC. It codes for CSVEGWQGSYEQYF.

The rearrangement joins TRBV27 to TRBJ2-3; 8 bases match TRBD2. This CDR3 comprises 17 residues. Germline CDR1 is MNHEY and CDR2 is SMNVEV (reference sequence). Trimming took 4 bases from V and 3 from J; bases not matched to a gene: 12. In DNA form, the CDR3 reads TGTGCCAGCAGTTCCTCCCTGGCTAGCGGGTTAACAGATACGCAGTATTTT. Amino acid sequence: CASSSSLASGLTDTQYF.

The chain has TRBV4-1 and TRBJ2-7; D not resolved. V gave up 0 bases and J gave up 5 bases, with 8 bases separating them. Germline values: CDR1 MGHRA, CDR2 YSYEKL. CDR3 length equals 13 residues. CDR3 residues: CASSQDWSNEQYF. In nucleotides, the CDR3 is TGCGCCAGCAGCCAAGATTGGAGCAACGAGCAGTACTTC.

This clonotype was counted many times. The V and J genes are TRBV5-4 and TRBJ2-7; 12 bases line up with TRBD1. Germline V gene data show CDR1 as SGHNT and CDR2 as YYREEE (reference sequence). Losses at the gene ends were 4 bases for V and 1 base for J; bases not matched to a gene: 3. The CDR3 totals 15 residues. Written as DNA, the CDR3 is TGTGCCAGCAGCCCGGGACAGGGGGCATCCTACGAGCAGTACTTC. Protein sequence: CASSPGQGASYEQYF.

In its sample, this clonotype was seen many times. CDR3 region: CASSYSRLGNLDGYTF. The CDR3 DNA reads as TGTGCCAGCAGTTACTCGAGGTTAGGGAATCTGGATGGCTACACCTTC. J is TRBJ1-2 and V is TRBV6-5, with no clear D. This CDR3 spans 16 amino acids. Germline V gene sequence: CDR1 MNHEY, CDR2 SVGAGI. Between the trimmed V and J ends, which lost 0 bases and 6 bases, there was a span of 17 bases.